Listed here are 5 T cell receptor beta chains from one sample, sequenced in a study of early T cells in non-severe SARS-CoV-2 infection. Each CDR3 protein gets one entry after TCRdb re-called the 5' RACE reads with MiXCR. Of roughly 40,000 distinct CDR3 sequences in the sample, 5.5% to 6.5% are singletons; the top ten hold around an eighth. Sequencing was done on a sample of whole blood. These receptors originate from an adult who was a healthcare worker with PCR-confirmed SARS-CoV-2 infection or an uninfected control (not recorded which).

This clonotype has just a few counts. This chain joins TRBV19 and TRBJ2-1, with a tentative D call TRBD2 (6 bases). Per the germline V gene, CDR1 is LNHDA and CDR2 is SQIVND (reference sequence). This CDR3 spans 17 amino acids. Trimming stripped 1 base from V and 1 base from J, with 14 bases between. The CDR3 reads CASSIAPGLGSYNEQFF. CDR3 coding DNA: TGTGCCAGTAGTATAGCCCCGGGACTGGGATCCTACAATGAGCAGTTCTTC.

Comments on this clonotype: Just one base apart from a much larger clone, this may be a read error. The chain recombines TRBV30 with TRBJ2-5, with D perhaps matching TRBD1 (6 bases). The CDR3 has 12 amino acids. In germline, CDR1 is GTSNPN, CDR2 SVGIG (reference sequence). The CDR3 loop reads CARSPGEETQYF. In DNA form, the CDR3 reads TGTGCCCGGAGTCCAGGGGAAGAGACCCAGTACTTC.

This clonotype was picked up many times. This chain joins TRBV18 and TRBJ1-1; tentatively, D is TRBD1 (6 bases). Germline V gene sequence: CDR1 KGHSH, CDR2 LQKENI. V was cut by 3 bases and J by 1 base, with 12 bases left in between. This CDR3 is 15 amino acids long. CDR3 bases: TGTGCCAGCTCACCCCAGACAGGAAGGAACACTGAAGCTTTCTTT. Its translation is CASSPQTGRNTEAFF.

This clonotype was picked up a small number of times. This chain links TRBV7-6 with TRBJ2-1, with D possibly being TRBD1 or TRBD2 (7 bases each). The CDR3 is 17 amino acids. The germline V gene has CDR1 SGHVS and CDR2 FNYEAQ. V was clipped by 1 base and J by 5 bases, with 18 bases between them. The CDR3 DNA sequence: TGTGCCAGCAGCTTAGGAGTCGGGGGGACAGCTCACAATGAGCAGTTCTTC. It is translated as CASSLGVGGTAHNEQFF.

J is TRBJ1-2 and V is TRBV19, with D tentatively TRBD1 (6 bases). This CDR3 region has 13 residues. The V and J ends lost 2 bases and 8 bases respectively, with 12 bases between them. The germline gives CDR1 LNHDA, CDR2 SQIVND (reference sequence). The CDR3 DNA is TGTGCCAGTAGTATAAGTCAGGGGCGCGGCTACACCTTC. Its translation: CASSISQGRGYTF.